The present T cell receptor (beta chain) was sequenced within a study of shared clonotypes between healthy human individuals. Study context: Plates per donor: three CD4 naive, three CD4 memory, two CD8 naive, one CD8 memory.

CD45RO-negative, CCR7-selected cells formed the naive CD8 fraction, which excluded terminally differentiated effector memory CD45RA+ cells. The table came from immunoSEQ multiplex PCR; TCRdb's copy has only in-frame clones and leaves some out. This sample has around 2.1 million clones; 90% to 95% occur once, and the top ten carry about 1.5%. Regarding the study as a whole: Only blood was sampled; tissue repertoires likely differ.

Remarks on this clone: The antigen is not known.

Material: naive CD8+ T cells from PBMCs. The TCR comes from a man aged 18 to 29 in good health. Some clones in this sample may be carry-over from other donors' samples.

CDR3 nucleotide sequence: TGCGCCAGCAGCCAAGATGATCAGGGGGGCACTGAAGCTTTCTTT. Translating gives CASSQDDQGGTEAFF. V gene TRBV4-1 combines with J gene TRBJ1-1; 7 nucleotides align to TRBD1. The CDR3 covers 15 residues. Trimming removed 0 bases from V and 4 bases from J; junction bases left unmatched: 5. Looked up from germline, CDR1 is MGHRA and CDR2 is YSYEKL.